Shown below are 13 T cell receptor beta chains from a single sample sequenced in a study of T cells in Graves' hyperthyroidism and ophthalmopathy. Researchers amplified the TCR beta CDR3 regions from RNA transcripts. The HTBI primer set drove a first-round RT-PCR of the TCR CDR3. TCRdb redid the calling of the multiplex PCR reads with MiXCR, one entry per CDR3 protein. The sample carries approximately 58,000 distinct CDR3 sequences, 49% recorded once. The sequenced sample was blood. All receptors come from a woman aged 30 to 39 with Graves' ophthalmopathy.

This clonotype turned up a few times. CDR3 DNA: TGTGCCAGCAGTTTTTCTCAGGGAGGTAGCAATCAGCCCCAGCATTTT. It is translated as CASSFSQGGSNQPQHF. The chain uses TRBV28 and TRBJ1-5; tentative D call: TRBD1 (5 bases). The CDR3 totals 16 residues. Germline CDR1 MDHEN, CDR2 SYDVKM. V was cut by 3 bases and J by 0 bases, with 12 bases left in between.

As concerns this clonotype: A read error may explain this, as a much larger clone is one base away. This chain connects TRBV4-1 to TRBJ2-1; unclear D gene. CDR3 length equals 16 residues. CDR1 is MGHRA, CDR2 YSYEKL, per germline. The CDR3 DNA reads TGCGCCAACAGCCAAGTCGCCTTCAGCTCCTACAATGAGCAGTTCTTC. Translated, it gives CANSQVAFSSYNEQFF.

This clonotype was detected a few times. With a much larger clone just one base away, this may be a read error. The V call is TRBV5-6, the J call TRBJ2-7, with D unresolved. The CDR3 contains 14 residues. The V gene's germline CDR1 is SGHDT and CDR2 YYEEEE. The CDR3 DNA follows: TGTGTCAGCAGCTTGACCCGCACCTCCTACGAGCAGTACTTC. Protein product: CVSSLTRTSYEQYF. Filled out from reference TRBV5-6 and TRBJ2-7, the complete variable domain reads DAGVTQSPTHLIKTRGQQVTLRCSPKSGHDTVSWYQQALGQGPQFIFQYYEEEERQRGNFPDRFSGHQFPNYSSELNVNALLLGDSALYLCVSSLTRTSYEQYFGPGTRLTVT.

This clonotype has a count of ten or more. DNA of the CDR3: TGCAGTGGCCGAGACAGAAGCAATCAGCCCCAGCATTTT. It translates to CSGRDRSNQPQHF. This chain links TRBV20-1 with TRBJ1-5; tentative D call: TRBD1 (5 bases). V dropped 7 bases and J dropped 1 base, with 11 bases sitting between them. The CDR3 is made up of 13 amino acids. CDR1 DFQATT and CDR2 SNEGSKA come from the germline V gene (reference sequence).

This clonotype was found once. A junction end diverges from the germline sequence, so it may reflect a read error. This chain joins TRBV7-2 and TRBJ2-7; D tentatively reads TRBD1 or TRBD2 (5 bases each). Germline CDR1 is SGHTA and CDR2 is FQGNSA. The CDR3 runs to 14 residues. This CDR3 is CGSTLGQGAYEQNF. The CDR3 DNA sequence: TGTGGCAGCACGTTAGGGCAGGGAGCCTACGAGCAGAACTTC.

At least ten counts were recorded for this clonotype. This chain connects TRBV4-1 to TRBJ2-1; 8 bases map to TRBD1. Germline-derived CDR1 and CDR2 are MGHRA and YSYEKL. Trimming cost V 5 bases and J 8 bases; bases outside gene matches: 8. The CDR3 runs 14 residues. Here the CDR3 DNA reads TGCGCCAGCAGCGAGGGACAGGTTATTCATGAGCAGTTCTTC. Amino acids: CASSEGQVIHEQFF.

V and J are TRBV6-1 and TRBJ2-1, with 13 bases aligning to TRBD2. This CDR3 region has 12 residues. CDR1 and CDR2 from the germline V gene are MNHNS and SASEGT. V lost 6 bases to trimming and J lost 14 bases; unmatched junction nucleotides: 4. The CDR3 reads CASSRTSGREFF. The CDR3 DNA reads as TGTGCCAGCAGCAGGACTAGCGGGAGAGAGTTCTTC.

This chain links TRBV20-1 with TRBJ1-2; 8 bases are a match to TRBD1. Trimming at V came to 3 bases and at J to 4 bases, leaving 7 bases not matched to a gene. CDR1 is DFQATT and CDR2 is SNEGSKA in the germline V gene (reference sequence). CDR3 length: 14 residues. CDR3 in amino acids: CSASTTGAAYGYTF. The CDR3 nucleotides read TGCAGTGCTAGCACGACAGGGGCTGCCTATGGCTACACCTTC.

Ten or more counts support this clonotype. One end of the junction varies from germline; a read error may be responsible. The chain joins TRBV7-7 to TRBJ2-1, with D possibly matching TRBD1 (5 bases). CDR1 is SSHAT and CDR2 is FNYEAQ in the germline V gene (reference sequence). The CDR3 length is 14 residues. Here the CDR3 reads CASSPPGRDNEQFF. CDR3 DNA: TGTGCTAGCAGCCCTCCGGGCAGGGACAATGAGCAGTTCTTC.

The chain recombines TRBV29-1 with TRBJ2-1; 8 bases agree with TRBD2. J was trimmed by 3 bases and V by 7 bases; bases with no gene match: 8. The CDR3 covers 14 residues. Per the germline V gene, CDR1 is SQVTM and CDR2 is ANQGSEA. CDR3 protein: CSEMAGGFYNEQFF. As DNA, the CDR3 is TGCAGCGAGATGGCGGGAGGTTTCTACAATGAGCAGTTCTTC.

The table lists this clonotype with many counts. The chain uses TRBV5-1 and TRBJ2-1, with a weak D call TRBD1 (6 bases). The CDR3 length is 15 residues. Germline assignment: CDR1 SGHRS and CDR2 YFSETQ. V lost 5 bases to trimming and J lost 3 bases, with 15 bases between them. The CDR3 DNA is TGCGCCAGCAGTCCCTCCGGACAGCACTACAATGAGCAGTTCTTC. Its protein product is CASSPSGQHYNEQFF.

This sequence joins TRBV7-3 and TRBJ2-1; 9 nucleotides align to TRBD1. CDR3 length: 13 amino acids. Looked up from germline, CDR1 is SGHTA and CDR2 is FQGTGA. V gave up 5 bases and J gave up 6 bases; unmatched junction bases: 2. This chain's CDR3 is CASSPTGGNEQFF. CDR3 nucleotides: TGTGCCAGCAGCCCGACAGGGGGCAATGAGCAGTTCTTC.

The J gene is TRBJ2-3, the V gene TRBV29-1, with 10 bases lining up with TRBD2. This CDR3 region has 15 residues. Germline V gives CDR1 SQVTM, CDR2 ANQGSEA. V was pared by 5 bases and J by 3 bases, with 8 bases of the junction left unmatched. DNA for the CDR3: TGCAGCGTTTCGGGAGCGGGAGGGCCGACAGATACGCAGTATTTT. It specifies CSVSGAGGPTDTQYF.